The text below deals with one T cell receptor beta chain. Its antigen is still unknown. CDR1 is MNHNS, CDR2 SASEGT, per germline. The CDR3 sequence is 15 residues long. Trimming took off 8 bases at V and 0 bases at J, with 14 bases between the two ends. These data originate in a study of cytomegalovirus exposure and HLA in healthy donors. Whole-study results and caveats: The sole available immune exposure information was CMV serostatus.

PCR involved 60 Vbeta and 13 Jbeta primers. Assay used: immunoSEQ multiplex PCR; TCRdb lists only in-frame clones, some missing. The sample has roughly 90,000 clones; approximately 78% are singletons. This chain links TRBV6-1 with TRBJ2-1; possibly TRBD2 for D (6 bases). The sequenced material came from PBMCs. This receptor was obtained from a woman in her 40s in good health and CMV-seropositive. The CDR3 DNA sequence: TGTGCCAGCTCAGAGACCGGGGGCTCCTACAATGAGCAGTTCTTC. As protein: CASSETGGSYNEQFF.